These T cell receptor beta chains were read from a single sample in a study of cytomegalovirus exposure and HLA in healthy donors. The method was immunoSEQ multiplex PCR; TCRdb's version includes in-frame clones alone and lacks a portion of them. Of 89,000 or so clones in the sample, almost 85% were seen once. The sequencing input was PBMCs. The receptors shown here come from a woman aged 18-29 years in good health and CMV-seropositive. The CDR3 runs from the conserved cysteine through the conserved F or W. D genes are given only for firm matches. Size values are once, few and many counts, or a class for expanded clones, and some rows have none.

d_call j_call clone_size cdr3_length v_call cdr3_nt cdr3_aa
. TRBJ2-5 . 13 TRBV7-9 TGTGCCAGCAGCGCGGCCCTGGCGGGGACCCAGTACTTC CASSAALAGTQYF
. TRBJ1-1 few 13 TRBV4-1 TGCGCCAGCAGGCAACAGGGGAACACTGAAGCTTTCTTT CASRQQGNTEAFF
TRBD1 TRBJ1-5 . 14 TRBV7-8 TGTGCCAGCAGCTCAGGACAGGGGGTAGGGGCCCAGCATTTT CASSSGQGVGAQHF
TRBD2 TRBJ2-1 . 16 TRBV25-1 TGTGCCAGCAGTGAGGGGGGACTAGCGGGCAGCTATGAGCAGTTCTTC CASSEGGLAGSYEQFF
TRBD1 TRBJ1-4 . 16 TRBV7-9 TGTGCCAGCAGCTCTATTTCTACAGGGGCGGGCGGTAAACTGTTTTTT CASSSISTGAGGKLFF
TRBD1 TRBJ2-1 few 14 TRBV6-1 TGTGCCAGCGTAACCGGACAGGGAGGCAATGAGCAGTTCTTC CASVTGQGGNEQFF
. TRBJ1-2 . 15 TRBV7-2 TGTGCCAGCAGCTTAGAGCCAACAGGGAGCTATGGCTACACCTTC CASSLEPTGSYGYTF
. TRBJ2-1 . 13 TRBV5-1 TGCGCCAGCAGCTTGGTCCGTGACAATGAGCAGTTCTTC CASSLVRDNEQFF
. TRBJ1-1 . 13 TRBV6-5 TGTGCCAGCAGAACAGTGGGGAACACTGAAGCTTTCTTT CASRTVGNTEAFF
. TRBJ2-7 . 14 TRBV10-3 TGTGCCATCAGTGAACGGGGGAGCAACTACGAGCAGTACTTC CAISERGSNYEQYF
. TRBJ1-2 . 14 TRBV5-8 TGTGCCAGCAGCTTGGTGACCGGAGACTATGGCTACACCTTC CASSLVTGDYGYTF
. TRBJ2-7 . 14 TRBV28 TGTGCCAGCAGTTTGGGTGGGAGCTCCTACGAGCAGTACTTC CASSLGGSSYEQYF
TRBD1 TRBJ1-1 few 13 TRBV7-7 TGTGCTAGCAGCTTCCGGGACAGGCGCTCAGTTTTCTTT CASSFRDRRSVFF
TRBD1 TRBJ2-5 few 16 TRBV4-1 TGCGCCAGCAGCCAAGGTGCCGGGACAGGGAGCGAGACCCAGTACTTC CASSQGAGTGSETQYF
. TRBJ2-3 . 16 TRBV25-1 TGTGCCAGCAGTGAAGGGAGTGGATATTACACAGATACGCAGTATTTT CASSEGSGYYTDTQYF
TRBD1 TRBJ1-1 once 14 TRBV6-5 TGTGCCAGCAAACCGGGACAGGGACTCACTGAAGCTTTCTTT CASKPGQGLTEAFF
. TRBJ2-7 . 14 TRBV28 TGTGCCAGCAGCTTAGAGGGCAGACCCTACGAGCAGTACTTC CASSLEGRPYEQYF
TRBD1 TRBJ2-5 . 14 TRBV4-1 TGCGCCAGCAGCCCCAGACAGGGTTGGGAGACCCAGTACTTC CASSPRQGWETQYF
. TRBJ1-4 . 13 TRBV13 TGTGCCAGCAGCTTTGGCGGGAATGAAAAACTGTTTTTT CASSFGGNEKLFF
. TRBJ1-2 . 17 TRBV7-6 TGTGCCAGCAGCTTAGGCCCCCTTCGGAGAGCTAACTATGGCTACACCTTC CASSLGPLRRANYGYTF
. TRBJ1-2 . 14 TRBV9 TGTGCCAGCAGCGTAGGTTTGGGGGCGTATGGCTACACCTTC CASSVGLGAYGYTF
TRBD2 TRBJ2-2 . 16 TRBV30 TGTGCCTGGACTAAAGGCGGGAGGGTGAACACCGGGGAGCTGTTTTTT CAWTKGGRVNTGELFF
TRBD2 TRBJ2-5 . 14 TRBV5-1 TGCGCCAGCAGGGTTGCGGGAGGGCAAGAGACCCAGTACTTC CASRVAGGQETQYF
. TRBJ2-3 . 12 TRBV30 TGTGCCTGGAGTGTCTTCACAGATACGCAGTATTTT CAWSVFTDTQYF
. TRBJ2-2 . 14 TRBV23-1 TGCGCCAGCAGTTGTAGCGGGAACACCGGGGAGCTGTTTTTT CASSCSGNTGELFF
TRBD1 TRBJ2-7 . 18 TRBV7-9 TGTGCCAGCAGCTTAGGGGCCCTAGCCGGGACAGGGGACGACGAGCAGTACTTC CASSLGALAGTGDDEQYF
TRBD2 TRBJ2-1 . 15 TRBV19 TGTGCCAGTAGTCTCCCGCCCGGGACTAACAATGAGTTGGTCTTC CASSLPPGTNNELVF
TRBD2 TRBJ2-4 once 18 TRBV9 TGTGCCAGCAGCGTAGGGCTAGCGGGGGCCTTCGGCAAAAACATTCAGTACTTC CASSVGLAGAFGKNIQYF
TRBD2 TRBJ2-7 once 15 TRBV5-1 TGCGCCAGCAGCCCCACTAGCGGGGTCTCCTACGAGCAGTACTTC CASSPTSGVSYEQYF
. TRBJ1-1 few 16 TRBV6-6 TGTGCCAGCAGTCCGGCAACATCACAGGGGAACACTGAAGCTTTCTTT CASSPATSQGNTEAFF
TRBD1 TRBJ1-2 . 14 TRBV5-1 TGCGCCAGCAGCTTAGGGACAGCAAACTATGGCTACACCTTC CASSLGTANYGYTF
. TRBJ1-2 . 12 TRBV6-6 TGTGCCAGCAGTTACGGCAGGGATGGCTACACCTTC CASSYGRDGYTF
TRBD1 TRBJ1-1 few 15 TRBV7-2 TGTGCCAGCAGCTCAGGACAGGGAGGGAACACTGAAGCTTTCTTT CASSSGQGGNTEAFF
TRBD1 TRBJ1-6 once 15 TRBV29-1 TGCAGCGTTTCCGCCGGGACAGGTTATAATTCACCCCTCCACTTT CSVSAGTGYNSPLHF
. TRBJ1-2 . 13 TRBV5-1 TGCGCCAGCAGCTTGTCAAGACTGGATGGCTACACCTTC CASSLSRLDGYTF
TRBD1 TRBJ1-3 . 15 TRBV6-6 TGTGCCAGCAGTTTCGGGACAGGTGCTGGAAACACCATATATTTT CASSFGTGAGNTIYF
. TRBJ1-5 . 17 TRBV13 TGTGCCAGCAGCTTAGGCCAGACTGATGTAGCAAATCAGCCCCAGCATTTT CASSLGQTDVANQPQHF
. TRBJ2-2 once 13 TRBV30 TGTGCCTGGAGTGTGACAGACACCGGGGAGCTGTTTTTT CAWSVTDTGELFF
TRBD1 TRBJ2-7 . 15 TRBV25-1 TGTGCCAGCAGTGAATACAGACAGGGCTCCTACGAGCAGTACTTC CASSEYRQGSYEQYF
. TRBJ2-5 . 13 TRBV7-9 TGTGCCAGCAGCTGGCCAAATCAAGAGACCCAGTACTTC CASSWPNQETQYF
. TRBJ1-2 . 14 TRBV5-4 TGTGCCGGCAGCGTTGACAGGCTAAACTATGGCTACACCTTC CAGSVDRLNYGYTF
. TRBJ1-1 . 13 TRBV30 TGTGCCTGGAGCGTAATGGGGGGTATCTCAGCTTTCTTT CAWSVMGGISAFF
. TRBJ1-6 . 18 TRBV5-1 TGCGCCAGCAGCTTCGGGGCAGCTGGGAGGGGGTCACGTTCACCCCTCCACTTT CASSFGAAGRGSRSPLHF
. TRBJ2-1 . 14 TRBV5-1 TGCGCCAGCAGCTTCGGGAGTAAGGACAATGAGCAGTTCTTC CASSFGSKDNEQFF
. TRBJ1-6 . 13 TRBV19 TGTGCCAGTAGGGGACATAATAATTCACCCCTCCACTTT CASRGHNNSPLHF
. TRBJ1-5 . 14 TRBV10-3 TGTGCCATCAGTGAGTTACAGACCAATCAGCCCCAGCATTTT CAISELQTNQPQHF
TRBD2 TRBJ2-7 . 13 TRBV28 TGTGCCAGCAGTGAGACTAGCGGGAGCGAGCAGTACTTC CASSETSGSEQYF
TRBD2 TRBJ2-5 once 14 TRBV2 TGTGCCAGCAGACCCCGGGGGGGCCAAGAGACCCAGTACTTC CASRPRGGQETQYF
. TRBJ2-7 . 14 TRBV30 TGTGCCTGGAGTTTCCCGGGACACTCCTACGAGCAGTACTTC CAWSFPGHSYEQYF
. TRBJ1-4 . 13 TRBV7-8 TGTGCCAGCAGCCCCTCGGAGAGTGAAAAACTGTTTTTT CASSPSESEKLFF
TRBD1 TRBJ1-1 many 15 TRBV25-1 TGTGCCAGCAGTGCCCAGCTTGTCAGGGGGACTGAAGCTTTCTTT CASSAQLVRGTEAFF
. TRBJ1-1 . 13 TRBV6-1 TGTGCCAGCAGTGATCCGGGGAACACTGAAGCTTTCTTT CASSDPGNTEAFF
. TRBJ1-1 . 16 TRBV13 TGTGCCAGCAGCCCCTCTTCCCTGAGGGTGAACACTGAAGCTTTCTTT CASSPSSLRVNTEAFF
. TRBJ2-3 . 15 TRBV9 TGTGCCAGCAGCGTAGGGCATTCTAGCACAGATACGCAGTATTTT CASSVGHSSTDTQYF
. TRBJ1-1 . 16 TRBV28 TGTGCCAGCAGTTTGACGGACGGCCCGGGGTTGACTGAAGCTTTCTTT CASSLTDGPGLTEAFF
TRBD2 TRBJ2-5 . 18 TRBV7-9 TGTGCCAGCAGCTTAGGACTAGCGGTCGGGGGGGTTCAAGAGACCCAGTACTTC CASSLGLAVGGVQETQYF
TRBD1 TRBJ1-2 . 14 TRBV9 TGTGCCAGCAGCGCCCTCGACAGGGTCTATGGCTACACCTTC CASSALDRVYGYTF
. TRBJ1-5 . 12 TRBV18 TGTGCCAGCTCATCTTTCAATCAGCCCCAGCATTTT CASSSFNQPQHF